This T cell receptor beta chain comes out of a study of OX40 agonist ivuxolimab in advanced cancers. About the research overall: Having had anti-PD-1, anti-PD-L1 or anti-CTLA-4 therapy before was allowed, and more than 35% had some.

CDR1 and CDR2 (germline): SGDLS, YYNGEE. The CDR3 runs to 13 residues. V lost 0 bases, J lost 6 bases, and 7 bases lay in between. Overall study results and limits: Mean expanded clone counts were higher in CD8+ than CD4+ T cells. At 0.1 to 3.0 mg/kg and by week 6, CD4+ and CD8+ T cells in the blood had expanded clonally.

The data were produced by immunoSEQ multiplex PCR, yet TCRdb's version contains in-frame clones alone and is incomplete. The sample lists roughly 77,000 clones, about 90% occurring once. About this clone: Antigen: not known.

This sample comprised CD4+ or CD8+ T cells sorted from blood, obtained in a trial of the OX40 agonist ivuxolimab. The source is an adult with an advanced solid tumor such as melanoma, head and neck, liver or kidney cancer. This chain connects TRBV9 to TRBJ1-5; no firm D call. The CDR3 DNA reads TGTGCCAGCAGCGTAGGGTGGGGTCAGCCCCAGCATTTT. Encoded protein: CASSVGWGQPQHF.